Following are 23 T cell receptor beta chains from one sample sequenced in a study of blood T cell repertoires in COVID-19. Sequencing used immunoSEQ multiplex PCR; TCRdb keeps in-frame clones, though not all of them. The sample comprises 150,000 to 250,000 clones, 85% to 95% of which are singletons, and approximately 0.8% rests with the top ten. Specimen: peripheral blood. The receptors here all came from a man aged 25-40 years with COVID-19, enrolled during active disease.

CDR3 region: CAWSRNRGGTEAFF. Written as DNA, the CDR3 is TGTGCCTGGAGTAGAAACAGGGGAGGCACTGAAGCTTTCTTT. J is TRBJ1-1 and V is TRBV30, with TRBD1 identical over 7 bases. Per germline, CDR1 GTSNPN and CDR2 SVGIG (reference sequence). The CDR3 is made up of 14 amino acids. V shed 2 bases and J 4 bases; nucleotides not matched to a gene: 7.

This clone came up once. The chain uses TRBV19 and TRBJ1-5, with 7 bases fitting TRBD1. Germline CDR1 LNHDA, CDR2 SQIVND (reference sequence). The CDR3 spans 17 residues. Trimming at V came to 7 bases and at J to 0 bases, leaving 12 bases not matched to a gene. CDR3 coding DNA: TGTGCCAGTAAAAAAGACAGGGATTTTTTTAGCAATCAGCCCCAGCATTTT. It encodes CASKKDRDFFSNQPQHF. Combining the CDR3 with reference TRBV19 and TRBJ1-5 gives the whole variable domain DGGITQSPKYLFRKEGQNVTLSCEQNLNHDAMYWYRQDPGQGLRLIYYSQIVNDFQKGDIAEGYSVSREKKESFPLTVTSAQKNPTAFYLCASKKDRDFFSNQPQHFGDGTRLSIL.

On this clone: This sample also contains other DNA sequences that code for the same CDR3. The genes are TRBV5-1 and TRBJ1-1; maybe TRBD1 (5 bases). Germline-derived CDR1 and CDR2 are SGHRS and YFSETQ. The CDR3 covers 13 residues. Between the trimmed V and J ends, which lost 2 bases and 5 bases, there was a span of 10 bases. The CDR3 DNA sequence: TGCGCCAGCAGCTTCAGGGAGGGAACTGAAGCTTTCTTT. Translating gives CASSFREGTEAFF. Full variable domain (outside the CDR3, taken from reference TRBV5-1 and TRBJ1-1): KAGVTQTPRYLIKTRGQQVTLSCSPISGHRSVSWYQQTPGQGLQFLFEYFSETQRNKGNFPGRFSGRQFSNSRSEMNVSTLELGDSALYLCASSFREGTEAFFGQGTRLTVV.

CDR3 nucleotide sequence: TGTGCCATCAGAGGCGGATTGAACACTGAAGCTTTCTTT. Encoded protein: CAIRGGLNTEAFF. V gene TRBV10-3 combines with J gene TRBJ1-1; D uncertain. Germline V gene lookup returns CDR1 ENHRY and CDR2 SYGVKD. CDR3 length equals 13 residues. V lost 6 bases and J lost 0, with 8 bases in between.

V gene TRBV2 combines with J gene TRBJ2-5; tentatively, D is TRBD2 (5 bases). V lost 8 bases and J lost 5, with 9 bases in between. Germline V gene data show CDR1 as SNHLY and CDR2 as FYNNEI. The CDR3 is 11 residues long. The CDR3 coding sequence is TGTGCCAGCGAGGGTAGGGAGACCCAGTACTTC. It is translated as CASEGRETQYF.

This chain uses TRBV3-1 (or the pseudogene TRBV3-2) with TRBJ2-3, with 9 bases identical to TRBD2. The V and J ends lost 6 bases and 0 bases, in that order; junction bases with no gene match: 7. From germline, CDR1 is LGHDT and CDR2 YNNKEL (reference sequence). The CDR3 consists of 16 residues. CDR3: CASRDLRGGSTDTQYF. The CDR3, as DNA: TGTGCCAGCAGAGACTTGCGGGGGGGCAGCACAGATACGCAGTATTTT.

The chain recombines TRBV18 with TRBJ1-4; tentatively, D is TRBD1 (5 bases). V was cut by 1 base and J by 2 bases, with 5 bases left in between. The CDR3 consists of 14 residues. The germline gives CDR1 KGHSH, CDR2 LQKENI. DNA of the CDR3: TGTGCCAGCTCACCACAGGGGACTAATGAAAAACTGTTTTTT. The encoded protein is CASSPQGTNEKLFF.

V usage is TRBV9 and J usage is TRBJ2-2, with 8 bases lining up with TRBD2. Trimming at V came to 6 bases and at J to 6 bases, leaving 13 bases not matched to a gene. The CDR3 runs to 16 residues. CDR1 is SGDLS and CDR2 is YYNGEE in the germline V gene. As DNA, the CDR3 is TGTGCCAGCACTCCGCATGCGGGGGGAAGGTCCGGGGAGCTGTTTTTT. Residues: CASTPHAGGRSGELFF.

The chain joins TRBV6-4 to TRBJ2-7, with D perhaps matching TRBD2 (5 bases). V dropped 2 bases and J dropped 2 bases, with 16 bases sitting between them. The CDR3 is 16 residues long. Germline values: CDR1 MRHNA, CDR2 SNTAGT. CDR3 residues: CASSDPKPGKPYEQYF. DNA of the CDR3: TGTGCCAGCAGTGACCCAAAGCCGGGGAAGCCCTACGAGCAGTACTTC.

On this clone: Other DNA variants within this sample encode the same CDR3. The chain recombines TRBV18 with TRBJ2-5; 8 positions agree with TRBD1. Unmatched junction bases numbered 4, after V lost 3 bases and J lost 1 base. Looked up from germline, CDR1 is KGHSH and CDR2 is LQKENI. This CDR3 is built from 15 residues. Here the CDR3 reads CASSPGQGSQETQYF. For the CDR3, the DNA is TGTGCCAGCTCACCCGGACAGGGAAGCCAAGAGACCCAGTACTTC.

This sequence joins TRBV5-6 and TRBJ2-2; D is unresolved. Germline V gives CDR1 SGHDT, CDR2 YYEEEE. The CDR3 totals 14 residues. Trimming cost V 0 bases and J 1 base, with 4 bases left between them. The CDR3 bases are TGTGCCAGCAGCTTGGGCAGGAACACCGGGGAGCTGTTTTTT. Translating it yields CASSLGRNTGELFF.

The chain links TRBV18 to TRBJ1-1; unclear D gene. The CDR3 has 15 amino acids. V was pared by 3 bases and J by 6 bases, with 17 bases between. Germline V gene data show CDR1 as KGHSH and CDR2 as LQKENI. The CDR3 DNA sequence: TGTGCCAGCTCACCTAACACCGAGGCTATAGCTGAAGCTTTCTTT. Translation gives CASSPNTEAIAEAFF.

CDR3 sequence reads: CASKRGLGRTSTDTQYF. The CDR3 DNA reads TGTGCCAGCAAAAGGGGGTTAGGGCGCACGAGCACAGATACGCAGTATTTT. J is TRBJ2-3 and V is TRBV2, with D possibly matching TRBD1 (6 bases). Germline V lookup: CDR1 SNHLY, CDR2 FYNNEI. This CDR3 contains 17 residues. The V end was cut by 7 bases, the J end by 0 bases, with 20 bases between.

The CDR3 bases are TGCGCCAGCAGCGGAACCGGGACAGGGGGCGGGAACACCGGGGAGCTGTTTTTT. Translating gives CASSGTGTGGGNTGELFF. This chain connects TRBV4-1 to TRBJ2-2; 12 nucleotides line up with TRBD1. Germline V lookup: CDR1 MGHRA, CDR2 YSYEKL. V gave up 5 bases and J gave up 1 base; unmatched junction bases: 8. This CDR3 spans 18 amino acids.

V and J are TRBV10-1 and TRBJ2-3, with TRBD1 as a possible D gene (5 bases). Germline CDR1 and CDR2: WNHNN and SYGVQD (reference sequence). V lost 3 bases and J 1 base, leaving 14 bases between the germline ends. CDR3 length: 16 residues. CDR3 sequence reads: CASSEDSFPGTDTQYF. In nucleotides, the CDR3 is TGCGCCAGCAGTGAAGACAGTTTCCCCGGCACAGATACGCAGTATTTT.

This clone was seen once. The chain combines TRBV12-3 or TRBV12-4 with TRBJ1-2, with 7 nucleotides matching TRBD1. The trim removed 7 bases at V and 8 bases at J, leaving 7 bases unmatched. The CDR3 totals 12 residues. CDR3 in amino acids: CASTQQGQGYTF. Here the CDR3 DNA reads TGTGCCAGCACCCAACAGGGACAGGGCTACACCTTC.

This clone was seen only once. The chain joins TRBV14 to TRBJ1-5, with D perhaps TRBD1 (6 bases). This CDR3 is 17 amino acids long. Between the trimmed V and J ends, which lost 0 bases and 4 bases, there was a span of 16 bases. The V gene's germline CDR1 is SGHDN and CDR2 FVKESK. The CDR3 bases are TGTGCCAGCAGCCAAGATCTACAAGGGGGTAGTAATCAGCCCCAGCATTTT. Translation gives CASSQDLQGGSNQPQHF.

The genes are TRBV3-1 (or the pseudogene TRBV3-2) and TRBJ2-7; no reliable D call. Germline lookup yields CDR1 LGHDT and CDR2 YNNKEL (reference sequence). The CDR3 loop spans 12 amino acids. Trimming left V 4 bases short and J 7 bases short, with 11 bases between. Here the CDR3 reads CASSPVFGEQYF. Here the CDR3 DNA reads TGTGCCAGCAGCCCGGTGTTTGGTGAGCAGTACTTC.

The rearrangement joins TRBV2 to TRBJ2-2; TRBD1 agrees at 7 bases. Trimming removed 3 bases from V and 3 bases from J; junction bases left unmatched: 4. This CDR3 comprises 15 residues. Germline lookup yields CDR1 SNHLY and CDR2 FYNNEI. CDR3 residues: CASSDDRADTGELFF. DNA for the CDR3: TGTGCCAGCAGTGACGACAGGGCAGACACCGGGGAGCTGTTTTTT.

The chain is built from TRBV11-2 and TRBJ2-3; D not resolved. The CDR3 covers 16 residues. Per germline, CDR1 SGHAT and CDR2 FQNNGV. The ends were cut back, 5 bases at V and 0 bases at J, with 15 bases in the middle. CDR3 bases: TGTGCCAGCAGCCTTCGACGGGTCTCTAGCACAGATACGCAGTATTTT. Its translation is CASSLRRVSSTDTQYF.

The V and J genes are TRBV5-1 and TRBJ2-7; D gene unclear. Trimming stripped 2 bases from V and 5 bases from J, with 14 bases between. This CDR3 comprises 14 residues. CDR1 is SGHRS, CDR2 YFSETQ, per germline. CDR3 coding DNA: TGCGCCAGCAGCTTTGCGGTTCCTAAGGACGAGCAGTACTTC. It specifies CASSFAVPKDEQYF.

The count of this clone is one. V and J are TRBV10-3 and TRBJ1-1, with unresolved D. The V end was cut by 2 bases, the J end by 3 bases, with 4 bases between. The CDR3 runs to 12 residues. Germline-derived CDR1 and CDR2 are ENHRY and SYGVKD. The CDR3 reads CAISEQYTEAFF. DNA for the CDR3: TGTGCCATCAGTGAGCAGTACACTGAAGCTTTCTTT.

Comments on this clone: The same CDR3 also results from other DNA sequences found in this sample. The CDR3 sequence: CASSPGGGNNQPQHF. CDR3 coding DNA: TGTGCCAGCTCACCAGGCGGGGGAAACAATCAGCCCCAGCATTTT. V is TRBV18 and J is TRBJ1-5, with D possibly being TRBD1 (5 bases). From germline, CDR1 is KGHSH and CDR2 LQKENI. Between the trimmed V and J ends, which lost 2 bases and 3 bases, there was a span of 11 bases. CDR3 length: 15 residues.